This T cell receptor (beta chain) was sequenced in a study of TIL therapy for anti-PD-1-resistant metastatic lung cancer. As for the study in general: Half of patients were current or former smokers.

Findings and caveats of the study: Infused TIL clonotypes partially replaced the baseline blood repertoire, then decayed over months.

V lost 1 base and J 0 bases, leaving 14 bases between the germline ends. The germline V gene has CDR1 SGHTA and CDR2 FQGNSA. The CDR3 is 17 amino acids. On this clone: Its antigen is currently unknown.

The immunoSEQ assay was v3. The method was immunoSEQ multiplex PCR; TCRdb's version includes in-frame clones alone and lacks a portion of them. The sample has 54,000 or so clones, more than 60% seen once; the top ten hold about 2%. The time point is: pre-treatment sample, taken before nivolumab and TIL therapy. Patients were adults with stage 4 NSCLC. The rearrangement uses TRBV7-2 and TRBJ2-3; D unclear. The specimen comprised blood, sampled at baseline. The TCR was taken from a person between 25 and 79 years old with non-small cell lung cancer. The CDR3 DNA follows: TGTGCCAGCAGCTTAGTGGGATACGGAGCCAGCACAGATACGCAGTATTTT. It codes for CASSLVGYGASTDTQYF.